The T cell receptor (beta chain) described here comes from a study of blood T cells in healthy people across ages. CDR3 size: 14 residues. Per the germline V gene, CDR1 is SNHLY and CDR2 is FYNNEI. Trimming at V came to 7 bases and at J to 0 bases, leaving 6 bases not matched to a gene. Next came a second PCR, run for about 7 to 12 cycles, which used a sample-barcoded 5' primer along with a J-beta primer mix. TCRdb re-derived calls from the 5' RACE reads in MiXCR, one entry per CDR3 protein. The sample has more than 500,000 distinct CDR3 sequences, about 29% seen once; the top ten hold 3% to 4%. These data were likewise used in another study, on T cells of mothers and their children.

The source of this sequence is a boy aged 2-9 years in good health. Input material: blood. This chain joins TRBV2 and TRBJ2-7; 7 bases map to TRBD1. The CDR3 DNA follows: TGTGCCAGCATCCGCCGGGACAGCTCCTACGAGCAGTACTTC. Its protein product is CASIRRDSSYEQYF.